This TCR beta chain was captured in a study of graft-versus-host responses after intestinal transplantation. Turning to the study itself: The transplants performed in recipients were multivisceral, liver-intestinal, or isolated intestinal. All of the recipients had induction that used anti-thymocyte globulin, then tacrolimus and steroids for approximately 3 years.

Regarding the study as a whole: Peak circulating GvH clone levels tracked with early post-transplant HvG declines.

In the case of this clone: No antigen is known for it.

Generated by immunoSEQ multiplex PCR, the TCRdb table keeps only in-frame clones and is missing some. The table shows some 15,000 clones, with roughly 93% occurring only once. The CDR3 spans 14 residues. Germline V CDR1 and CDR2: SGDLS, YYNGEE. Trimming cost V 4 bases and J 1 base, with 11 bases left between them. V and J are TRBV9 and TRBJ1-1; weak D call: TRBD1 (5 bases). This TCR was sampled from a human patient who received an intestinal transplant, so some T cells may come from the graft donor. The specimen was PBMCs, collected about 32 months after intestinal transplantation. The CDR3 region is CASSPTRGNTEAFF. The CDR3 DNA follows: TGTGCCAGCAGCCCCACGAGGGGGAACACTGAAGCTTTCTTT.